This T cell receptor (beta chain) was captured in a study of T-cell reconstitution after alpha-beta-depleted transplantation in children. Germline-derived CDR1 and CDR2 are SGHAT and FQNNGV. Deletions cut 2 bases from V and 7 bases from J, with 15 bases between. This CDR3 region has 14 residues. Unique molecular identifiers were incorporated into the prepared TCRbeta library. TCRdb re-called the PCR reads with MiXCR, one entry per CDR3 protein. The table lists fewer than 550,000 distinct CDR3 sequences, approximately 11% of them singletons, with roughly 5.1% in the top ten. This clonotype was counted a few times.

This TCR derives from a human donor who donated a stem cell graft to a child with acute myeloid leukemia. The chain is built from TRBV11-2 and TRBJ2-7; possible D gene TRBD1, 5 bases. The sequencing used PBMCs from the stem cell graft donor, collected from the stem cell graft. CDR3 residues: CASSLWGQNREQYF. The CDR3 DNA reads TGTGCCAGCAGCTTATGGGGCCAGAATCGTGAGCAGTACTTC.